A single sample gave rise to the 20 T cell receptor beta chains below, sequenced in a study of control samples from healthy donors and cancer patients. Assay: immunoSEQ multiplex PCR; the TCRdb copy retains only in-frame clones and omits some. Seen here are over 90,000 clones, roughly nine tenths observed once, and the top ten hold under 3%. The material sequenced was blood. These receptors were taken from a woman aged 18-29 years in good health.

The chain employs TRBV5-5 and TRBJ1-6, with TRBD1 identical over 11 bases. Germline assignment: CDR1 SGHKS and CDR2 YYEKEE (reference sequence). The CDR3 sequence is 15 residues long. The V segment lost 6 bases and the J segment 9 bases; nucleotides outside the gene matches: 8. Here the CDR3 reads CASMAGTGGASPLHF. The CDR3, as DNA: TGTGCCAGCATGGCCGGGACAGGGGGTGCTTCACCCCTCCACTTT.

This chain links TRBV24-1 with TRBJ1-2; TRBD1 matches 8 bases. V dropped 7 bases and J dropped 0; count of bases not matched to a gene: 3. The CDR3 sequence is 14 residues long. CDR1 is KGHDR and CDR2 is SFDVKD in the germline V gene. The CDR3 loop is CATRGTGTNYGYTF. The CDR3 nucleotides read TGTGCCACCAGGGGGACAGGAACTAACTATGGCTACACCTTC.

The chain uses TRBV25-1 and TRBJ1-1; D call uncertain. Trimming cost V 7 bases and J 4 bases, with 7 bases left between them. CDR3 length: 11 residues. Germline values: CDR1 MGHDK, CDR2 SYGVNS. CDR3 DNA sequence: TGTGCCAGCAAAGATCTCACTGAAGCTTTCTTT. Translating gives CASKDLTEAFF.

The chain carries TRBV10-3 and TRBJ2-1, with TRBD2 matching 7 bases. J lost 4 bases, V lost 10 bases, and 22 bases had no gene match. CDR1 and CDR2 (germline): ENHRY, SYGVKD. The CDR3 spans 18 residues. The CDR3 protein is CARPLAGVPGGGYNEQFF. The CDR3 DNA is TGTGCCAGACCCTTGGCAGGAGTACCGGGAGGAGGGTACAATGAGCAGTTCTTC.

V usage is TRBV18 and J usage is TRBJ2-5, with 13 bases aligning to TRBD2. Germline V lookup: CDR1 KGHSH, CDR2 LQKENI. V lost 3 bases, J lost 8 bases, and 6 bases stayed unmatched. The CDR3 contains 15 residues. The CDR3 sequence: CASSPPTSGGYTQYF. Written as DNA, the CDR3 is TGTGCCAGCTCACCTCCGACTAGCGGGGGGTATACCCAGTACTTC.

The CDR3 bases are TGCGCCAGCAAAATGGCGACGTTCTACACTGAAGCTTTCTTT. This translates into CASKMATFYTEAFF. The gene calls are TRBV4-3 and TRBJ1-1; D remains unclear. V dropped 7 bases and J dropped 3 bases, with 15 bases sitting between them. Per the germline V gene, CDR1 is LGHNA and CDR2 is YSLEER. CDR3 length: 14 amino acids.

The V and J genes are TRBV5-4 and TRBJ2-7; D not resolved. Germline V lookup: CDR1 SGHNT, CDR2 YYREEE (reference sequence). V was shortened by 2 bases and J by 3 bases, with 6 bases between the two germline ends. CDR3 length: 12 residues. This CDR3 reads CASSLHGYEQYF. CDR3 nucleotide sequence: TGTGCCAGCAGCTTACACGGCTACGAGCAGTACTTC.

The rearrangement joins TRBV7-6 to TRBJ2-1; D might be TRBD2 (6 bases). CDR1 is SGHVS, CDR2 FNYEAQ, per germline. The CDR3 has 16 amino acids. V dropped 1 base and J dropped 5 bases, with 15 bases sitting between them. Written as DNA, the CDR3 is TGTGCCAGCAGCTTAGAAGTGGGAGGATCGAACAATGAGCAGTTCTTC. It yields the protein CASSLEVGGSNNEQFF. The whole variable domain, filled in from reference TRBV7-6 and TRBJ2-1, reads GAGVSQSPRYKVTKRGQDVALRCDPISGHVSLYWYRQALGQGPEFLTYFNYEAQQDKSGLPNDRFSAERPEGSISTLTIQRTEQRDSAMYRCASSLEVGGSNNEQFFGPGTRLTVL.

V is TRBV6-5 and J is TRBJ2-7; D unclear. The V gene's germline CDR1 is MNHEY and CDR2 SVGAGI. This CDR3 has 14 amino acids. V was shortened by 7 bases and J by 0 bases, with 13 bases between the two germline ends. This CDR3 reads CASKRTASSYEQYF. For the CDR3, the DNA is TGTGCCAGCAAGAGGACGGCAAGCTCCTACGAGCAGTACTTC.

CDR3 sequence reads: CAWNLVRGAGGYTF. The CDR3 DNA reads TGTGCCTGGAACCTCGTTCGCGGGGCGGGTGGCTACACCTTC. V gene TRBV30 combines with J gene TRBJ1-2; weak D call: TRBD1 (5 bases). The CDR3 loop spans 14 amino acids. Germline V gene data show CDR1 as GTSNPN and CDR2 as SVGIG (reference sequence). V was trimmed by 4 bases and J by 7 bases, leaving 19 bases between them.

The chain combines TRBV24-1 with TRBJ2-2, with D tentatively TRBD1 (5 bases). CDR1 is KGHDR and CDR2 is SFDVKD in the germline V gene. The CDR3 has 17 amino acids. The V and J ends lost 1 base and 4 bases respectively, with 15 bases between them. CDR3 nucleotides: TGTGCCACCAGTGATTTCGGACACTCGGCGGTCACCGGGGAGCTGTTTTTT. Translated, it gives CATSDFGHSAVTGELFF.

This clone was observed once. This chain links TRBV7-2 with TRBJ2-1; tentative D call: TRBD2 (7 bases). The CDR3 is 15 residues long. V lost 5 bases and J lost 6, with 17 bases in between. CDR1 is SGHTA, CDR2 FQGNSA, per germline. CDR3 in amino acids: CASSAGGGGVNEQFF. Here the CDR3 DNA reads TGTGCCAGCAGCGCCGGAGGGGGAGGGGTCAATGAGCAGTTCTTC.

Of note for this clone: Other DNA sequences within the sample encode an identical CDR3. The chain has TRBV20-1 and TRBJ1-1; D gene uncertain. This CDR3 spans 11 amino acids. Germline assignment: CDR1 DFQATT and CDR2 SNEGSKA (reference sequence). V lost 4 bases and J 1 base, leaving 4 bases between the germline ends. CDR3 sequence reads: CSAIRNTEAFF. The CDR3 region has the DNA TGCAGTGCTATCCGGAACACTGAAGCTTTCTTT.

This clone was counted a single time. The chain carries TRBV29-1 and TRBJ2-5; 7 positions match TRBD2. V lost 4 bases, J lost 4 bases, and 9 bases stayed unmatched. CDR1 is SQVTM, CDR2 ANQGSEA, per germline. This CDR3 is built from 14 residues. CDR3 residues: CSVAEGTGGETQYF. CDR3 nucleotides: TGCAGCGTTGCCGAAGGTACGGGGGGAGAGACCCAGTACTTC. Complete variable domain (other parts from reference TRBV29-1 and TRBJ2-5): SAVISQKPSRDICQRGTSLTIQCQVDSQVTMMFWYRQQPGQSLTLIATANQGSEATYESGFVIDKFPISRPNLTFSTLTVSNMSPEDSSIYLCSVAEGTGGETQYFGPGTRLLVL.

This clone was counted only a few times. The chain recombines TRBV19 with TRBJ2-1, with 7 bases fitting TRBD1. Trimming took 5 bases from V and 0 from J; bases not matched to a gene: 19. Germline V gene sequence: CDR1 LNHDA, CDR2 SQIVND (reference sequence). The CDR3 spans 20 residues. The CDR3 nucleotides are TGTGCCAGTAGTTTAACGCCGGGAAACGCAAGACAGGGCTCCTACAATGAGCAGTTCTTC. As protein: CASSLTPGNARQGSYNEQFF.

The chain couples TRBV11-2 to TRBJ2-1, with 11 bases identical to TRBD1. Germline V gene lookup returns CDR1 SGHAT and CDR2 FQNNGV. The CDR3 contains 17 residues. The V segment lost 0 bases and the J segment 6 bases; nucleotides outside the gene matches: 7. The CDR3 bases are TGTGCCAGCAGCTTAGACTCCCTCGGACAGGGGGCCAATGAGCAGTTCTTC. Translating it yields CASSLDSLGQGANEQFF.

This chain links TRBV6-5 with TRBJ2-1; D is unresolved. This CDR3 region has 12 residues. The germline V and J ends were trimmed by 6 bases and 10 bases, with 13 bases remaining between them. Germline V CDR1 and CDR2: MNHEY, SVGAGI. The DNA of the CDR3 is TGTGCCAGCAGACATGACTCTGTCGAGCAGTTCTTC. Translation: CASRHDSVEQFF.

The chain combines TRBV6-2 or TRBV6-3 with TRBJ1-3; D is uncertain. The length of the CDR3 is 11 residues. V was shortened by 6 bases and J by 6 bases, with 6 bases between the two germline ends. From germline, CDR1 is MNHEY and CDR2 SVGEGT. CDR3: CASSVANTIYF. As DNA, the CDR3 is TGTGCCAGCAGCGTCGCAAACACCATATATTTT.

The table lists this clone with a count of one. The chain links TRBV11-3 to TRBJ2-1; no reliable D call. The ends were cut back, 9 bases at V and 5 bases at J, with 20 bases in the middle. Germline lookup yields CDR1 SGHNT and CDR2 YENEEA. This CDR3 is 15 amino acids long. Here the CDR3 DNA reads TGTGCCAGTACTATTCAGTGGGGTAGGAACAATGAGCAGTTCTTC. It encodes CASTIQWGRNNEQFF.

The rearrangement uses TRBV9 and TRBJ1-2; D is undetermined. With 2 bases removed from V and 5 bases from J, the gap between germline ends came to 19 bases. The CDR3 spans 16 residues. The germline V gene has CDR1 SGDLS and CDR2 YYNGEE. In nucleotides, the CDR3 is TGTGCCAGCAGCGTCGAACGGCGAGCCCATTTATATGGCTACACCTTC. Amino acids: CASSVERRAHLYGYTF. The full variable domain, with the rest looked up from reference TRBV9 and TRBJ1-2, is DSGVTQTPKHLITATGQRVTLRCSPRSGDLSVYWYQQSLDQGLQFLIQYYNGEERAKGNILERFSAQQFPDLHSELNLSSLELGDSALYFCASSVERRAHLYGYTFGSGTRLTVV.